One sample yielded the 8 T cell receptor beta chains listed below, sequenced in a study of T cell responses to AZD1222 COVID-19 vaccine. TCRdb's table, derived via immunoSEQ multiplex PCR, lists solely in-frame clones and lacks some. The sample includes approximately 120,000 clones, roughly 88% of them seen just once. The sample was peripheral blood, taken on day 0 of AZD1222 vaccination. These receptors all come from an adult in good health.

The chain recombines TRBV9 with TRBJ2-2, with 7 bases identical to TRBD2. Germline loops: CDR1 SGDLS, CDR2 YYNGEE. This CDR3 has 16 amino acids. V dropped 2 bases and J dropped 2; count of bases not matched to a gene: 6. The CDR3 nucleotides are TGTGCCAGCAGCGTCCAAGCGGGGCCCAACACCGGGGAGCTGTTTTTT. Translating gives CASSVQAGPNTGELFF.

CDR3 amino acids: CASRRGQGPDTQYF. The DNA of the CDR3 is TGTGCCAGCAGGAGAGGACAGGGGCCCGATACGCAGTATTTT. J is TRBJ2-3 and V is TRBV6-5, with TRBD1 matching over 9 bases. This CDR3 spans 14 amino acids. V gave up 6 bases and J gave up 6 bases; unmatched junction bases: 7. In germline, CDR1 is MNHEY, CDR2 SVGAGI.

The gene calls are TRBV7-8 and TRBJ1-2; D may be TRBD1 (5 bases). Trimming took off 10 bases at V and 4 bases at J, with 16 bases between the two ends. The CDR3 consists of 13 residues. CDR1 SGHVS and CDR2 FQNEAQ come from the germline V gene. Here the CDR3 reads CAIPEGGGYGYTF. The CDR3 nucleotides are TGTGCCATCCCGGAGGGCGGGGGCTATGGCTACACCTTC.

The chain recombines TRBV7-2 with TRBJ2-7, with D unresolved. Germline V gene data show CDR1 as SGHTA and CDR2 as FQGNSA. The CDR3 covers 14 residues. V lost 2 bases and J lost 4, with 12 bases in between. The CDR3 loop is CASSLPGPQYEQYV. The CDR3 DNA is TGTGCCAGCAGCTTACCGGGCCCTCAATACGAGCAGTACGTC.

The V gene is TRBV27, the J gene TRBJ2-3; 9 nucleotides agree with TRBD1. Per the germline V gene, CDR1 is MNHEY and CDR2 is SMNVEV (reference sequence). CDR3 length: 17 residues. The ends lost 2 bases at V and 2 bases at J; junction bases unmatched: 8. Here the CDR3 DNA reads TGTGCCAGCAGTTTAGCGGGACAGGGAGGAGTCACAGATACGCAGTATTTT. This sequence encodes CASSLAGQGGVTDTQYF.

This clone has a single count. The J gene is TRBJ2-1, the V gene TRBV27, with 13 bases aligning to TRBD2. This CDR3 is built from 15 residues. Germline V CDR1 and CDR2: MNHEY, SMNVEV (reference sequence). V shed 2 bases and J 9 bases; nucleotides not matched to a gene: 4. The CDR3 reads CASSLGTSGRGEQFF. In nucleotides, the CDR3 is TGTGCCAGCAGTTTAGGTACTAGCGGGAGGGGTGAGCAGTTCTTC.

The chain has TRBV18 and TRBJ2-7; 10 bases line up with TRBD1. CDR3 length: 15 amino acids. Germline V gene lookup returns CDR1 KGHSH and CDR2 LQKENI. Trimming removed 5 bases from V and 3 bases from J; junction bases left unmatched: 7. The CDR3 nucleotides are TGTGCCAGCTCAGGGCCGACAGGGGGCGACTACGAGCAGTACTTC. It is translated as CASSGPTGGDYEQYF.

This chain uses TRBV27 with TRBJ2-7; no clear D. V was pared by 3 bases and J by 6 bases, with 12 bases between. Germline-derived CDR1 and CDR2 are MNHEY and SMNVEV (reference sequence). The CDR3 sequence is 13 residues long. CDR3 sequence reads: CASSLSGVGEQYV. The CDR3 bases are TGTGCCAGCAGTTTGTCTGGAGTAGGCGAGCAGTACGTC.